Shown below are 7 T cell receptor beta chains from a single sample sequenced in a study of cytomegalovirus exposure and HLA in healthy donors. The PCR made use of 60 Vbeta and 13 Jbeta primers. This table comes from immunoSEQ multiplex PCR, and its TCRdb copy is limited to in-frame clones, with some not included. The sample carries about 160,000 clones, around four fifths recorded once. The sequencing sample was made of PBMCs. Source of these receptors: a woman in her thirties in good health and CMV-seronegative.

V gene TRBV11-3 combines with J gene TRBJ1-1; D may be TRBD1 (5 bases). Germline V CDR1 and CDR2: SGHNT, YENEEA. The CDR3 is made up of 13 amino acids. Trimming pared 3 bases from V and 2 bases from J, leaving 7 bases between. The CDR3 reads CASSLGGNTEAFF. The CDR3 DNA reads TGTGCCAGCAGCTTGGGGGGAAACACTGAAGCTTTCTTT.

This chain connects TRBV6-6 to TRBJ1-2, with a weak D call TRBD1 (6 bases). Per germline, CDR1 MNHNY and CDR2 SVGAGI (reference sequence). The CDR3 is made up of 15 amino acids. Trimming pared 5 bases from V and 3 bases from J, leaving 16 bases between. The CDR3 spells CASSITGWEDYGYTF. The CDR3, as DNA: TGTGCCAGCAGTATAACAGGGTGGGAAGACTATGGCTACACCTTC.

The CDR3 here is CASSFGRGTEAFF. For the CDR3, the DNA is TGTGCCAGCAGTTTTGGTAGGGGCACTGAAGCTTTCTTT. V is TRBV28 and J is TRBJ1-1; tentatively, D is TRBD1 (5 bases). The germline CDR1 and CDR2 sequences are MDHEN and SYDVKM. With 3 bases removed from V and 4 bases from J, the gap between germline ends came to 9 bases. The CDR3 loop spans 13 amino acids.

The chain is built from TRBV28 and TRBJ1-2, with a tentative D call TRBD1 (5 bases). The CDR3 sequence is 16 residues long. V was clipped by 3 bases and J by 1 base, with 15 bases between them. Germline CDR1 MDHEN, CDR2 SYDVKM. The CDR3 nucleotides read TGTGCCAGCAGTTTGGGGGGGGACGGTGATAACTATGGCTACACCTTC. Its translation is CASSLGGDGDNYGYTF.

As concerns this clone: One end of the junction fails to match germline, which may point to a read error. V and J are TRBV30 and TRBJ2-6; tentative D call: TRBD1 (6 bases). CDR3 length: 15 amino acids. The germline V gene encodes CDR1 GTSNPN and CDR2 SVGIG (reference sequence). CDR3 sequence (DNA): TGTGCCTGGAACGAGAACAGGGCTGGGGCCAACGGCCTGACTTTC. Its protein product is CAWNENRAGANGLTF.

The chain couples TRBV5-1 to TRBJ1-1; D is perhaps TRBD1 (5 bases). This CDR3 has 15 residues. CDR1 SGHRS and CDR2 YFSETQ come from the germline V gene. V was shortened by 1 base and J by 1 base, with 11 bases between the two germline ends. CDR3 amino acids: CASSLTGPGNTEAFF. The DNA of the CDR3 is TGCGCCAGCAGCTTGACAGGCCCCGGGAACACTGAAGCTTTCTTT.

The chain uses TRBV7-9 and TRBJ2-1; 11 positions match TRBD2. V shed 5 bases and J 8 bases; nucleotides not matched to a gene: 11. From germline, CDR1 is SEHNR and CDR2 FQNEAQ (reference sequence). CDR3 length equals 16 residues. DNA of the CDR3: TGTGCCAGCAGCCTACGTATTAGCGGGGGGGCCCATGAGCAGTTCTTC. It encodes CASSLRISGGAHEQFF.